Listed below are T cell receptor beta chains from one sample, sequenced in a study of tumor-infiltrating lymphocytes in localized non-small cell lung cancer. Assay used: immunoSEQ multiplex PCR; TCRdb lists only in-frame clones, some missing. This sample has around 15,000 clones, with about 69% found just once. What was sequenced was lung tumor tissue. The receptors shown here come from a human donor with non-small cell lung cancer. CDR3s include the opening cysteine and the closing phenylalanine or tryptophan. D genes are given only for firm matches. Rows give clone size only sometimes, using once, few, many, or a class for an expanded clone.

j_call d_call v_call clone_size cdr3_aa cdr3_nt
TRBJ1-6 - TRBV10-2 - CASRNPGSLNSPLHF TGCGCCAGCAGGAATCCGGGGTCCCTTAATTCACCCCTCCACTTT
TRBJ2-7 TRBD1 TRBV7-2 once CASSSRGQSPYEQYF TGTGCCAGCAGCTCCCGGGGACAGAGTCCCTACGAGCAGTACTTC
TRBJ2-3 TRBD2 TRBV2 - CASSLGLAVGGTDTQYF TGTGCCAGCAGTCTCGGACTAGCGGTGGGGGGCACAGATACGCAGTATTTT
TRBJ1-2 - TRBV10-3 - CAISGSDIRGGYTF TGTGCCATCAGTGGGTCAGATATCAGGGGTGGCTACACCTTC
TRBJ1-6 - TRBV2 - CASSKQGSENSPLHF TGTGCCAGCAGTAAACAGGGTTCCGAAAATTCACCCCTCCACTTT
TRBJ1-4 TRBD1 TRBV5-6 - CASSLGTGAHNEKLFF TGTGCCAGCAGCTTGGGGACAGGGGCCCATAATGAAAAACTGTTTTTT
TRBJ2-7 - TRBV5-1 - CASSFRQDDFEQYF TGCGCCAGCAGCTTTCGACAGGACGATTTCGAGCAGTACTTC
TRBJ2-1 TRBD2 TRBV15 - CATSRDKSPSGRTHNEQFF TGTGCCACCAGCAGAGACAAAAGCCCTAGCGGAAGAACCCACAATGAGCAGTTCTTC
TRBJ1-5 - TRBV19 - CASSKGTRAQPQHF TGTGCCAGTAGTAAGGGGACAAGAGCTCAGCCCCAGCATTTT
TRBJ2-7 - TRBV5-4 - CASSPLQGPYEQYF TGTGCCAGCAGCCCCCTACAGGGTCCCTACGAGCAGTACTTC
TRBJ1-5 TRBD1 TRBV6-4 - CASSDPTDRASSNQPQHF TGTGCCAGCAGTGACCCTACGGACAGGGCATCGAGCAATCAGCCCCAGCATTTT
TRBJ2-6 - TRBV5-1 - CASNSGRDLSSGANVLTF TGCGCCAGCAACTCGGGCCGGGACCTAAGCTCTGGGGCCAACGTCCTGACTTTC
TRBJ2-1 TRBD1 TRBV5-5 - CASSKLLRDRVTDNEQFF TGTGCCAGCAGCAAACTACTCCGGGACAGGGTAACGGACAATGAGCAGTTCTTC
TRBJ1-1 - TRBV30 - CAYTGGNMNTEAFF TGTGCCTATACGGGGGGTAACATGAACACTGAAGCTTTCTTT
TRBJ2-2 - TRBV10-1 - CASSVALNTGELFF TGCGCCAGCAGTGTGGCTTTGAACACCGGGGAGCTGTTTTTT
TRBJ2-2 TRBD2 TRBV5-1 - CASSGTSGGTGELFF TGCGCCAGCAGCGGAACTAGCGGGGGCACCGGGGAGCTGTTTTTT
TRBJ2-2 TRBD1 TRBV28 few CASSWPLDRGSGGELFF TGTGCCAGCAGCTGGCCATTAGACAGGGGTTCGGGCGGGGAGCTGTTTTTT
TRBJ2-7 TRBD2 TRBV5-1 once CASSLVLAGSDEQYF TGCGCCAGCAGCTTGGTTCTAGCGGGATCAGACGAGCAGTACTTC
TRBJ1-5 TRBD1 TRBV2 - CASRGGTVPNQPQHF TGTGCCAGCAGGGGAGGGACAGTTCCGAATCAGCCCCAGCATTTT
TRBJ1-1 - TRBV19 - CASTTGGGLGTEAFF TGTGCCAGTACCACCGGGGGGGGGTTGGGCACTGAAGCTTTCTTT
TRBJ1-5 - TRBV6-5 few CASSPGRGHQPQHF TGTGCCAGCAGCCCCGGGAGGGGTCATCAGCCCCAGCATTTT
TRBJ2-1 TRBD2 TRBV5-6 - CASSSVPGGYWSSYNEQFF TGTGCCAGCAGCTCCGTCCCGGGGGGATACTGGAGCTCCTACAATGAGCAGTTCTTC
TRBJ1-4 - TRBV10-3 - CATRGSNEKLFF TGTGCCACAAGGGGATCTAATGAAAAACTGTTTTTT
TRBJ2-7 - TRBV9 - CASSVGPQVYEQYF TGTGCCAGCAGCGTAGGCCCGCAGGTCTACGAGCAGTACTTC
TRBJ2-5 - TRBV5-1 - CASSLVGGLGEAQYF TGCGCCAGCAGCCTGGTGGGGGGGCTTGGAGAGGCCCAGTACTTC
TRBJ2-1 - TRBV7-9 - CASSAPLAGIYNEQFF TGTGCCAGCAGCGCCCCCCTAGCCGGTATCTACAATGAGCAGTTCTTC
TRBJ2-3 - TRBV18 - CASSQGVADTQYF TGTGCCAGCTCACAGGGTGTCGCAGATACGCAGTATTTT
TRBJ1-6 - TRBV14 - CASSQDPSHGDSYNSPLHF TGTGCCAGCAGCCAAGACCCCTCCCACGGAGACAGCTATAATTCACCCCTCCACTTT
TRBJ2-5 - TRBV5-4 - CASSLGGGAETQYF TGTGCCAGCAGCTTGGGAGGGGGGGCGGAGACCCAGTACTTC
TRBJ1-3 - TRBV4-1 - CASSQQTAAVGNTIYF TGCGCCAGCAGCCAACAGACAGCGGCCGTGGGAAACACCATATATTTT
TRBJ2-1 - TRBV6-5 few CASTGITNEQFF TGTGCCAGCACCGGGATTACCAATGAGCAGTTCTTC
TRBJ1-6 - TRBV7-2 - CASSLAGLYNSPLHF TGTGCCAGCAGCTTAGCGGGGCTGTATAATTCACCCCTCCACTTT